This paragraph reports one TCR beta chain. What this receptor recognizes is not known. Relative to the germline gene, one junction end is altered; a read error may explain this. Amplification of TCR beta CDR3 regions was carried out from RNA transcripts. The TCR CDR3 was subjected to a first round of RT-PCR using the HTBI primer set and the Qiagen OneStep RT-PCR kit. The libraries were constructed in a second round of multiplex PCR and then size-selected and purified. Paired-end sequencing of the libraries was performed with 100 bp reads on an Illumina HiSeq2000. The paper's processing steps were these. SOAPnuke was used to process the raw data, with reads discarded if the reads contained adapters or uncalled bases, had a mean Phred below 15, or lacked an exact constant-primer or identifier match. COPE v1.2.5 was used to merge high-quality paired reads, and clonotypes were defined as unique nucleotide sequences. MiTCR v1.1 was used to align clonotypes to the IMGT TRBV, TRBD and TRBJ reference segments. The analysis included only V-J combinations with a frequency above 0.0001, which together covered 99% to 99.2% of the repertoires. A TCS score was defined as the ratio between F50 (clonal expansion) and ExV (chaos), using BLOSUM62-based TCRdist between CDR3 peptides within each V-J. Welch's t-statistics and random forest reduced roughly 530 V-J features to about 12, which were used in a naive Bayes classifier (R e1071). The similarity between thyroid and blood repertoires was quantified using the Morisita-Horn index. In TCRdb, the public reads were trimmed at Q25 with fastp and aligned with MiXCR, with productive beta chains retained. Rows matching on CDR3 protein sequence are summarized as one entry with the most common DNA and genes. Here the V and J calls rest on TCRdb's processing, not on the authors' analysis. The sample profile shows 500,000 to 800,000 distinct CDR3 sequences; approximately 42% of them were found once. The ten largest clones take up more than 7% of the sample.

The sample is drawn from a study of T cells in Graves' hyperthyroidism and ophthalmopathy (dated 2019 in TCRdb). Background for the entire study: A discovery cohort of about a hundred patients, 43 with Graves' ophthalmopathy and fewer than 65 with stable Graves' hyperthyroidism, was used to find distinguishing TCR V-J signatures. Whether ophthalmopathy could be predicted prospectively was tested in an independent validation cohort made up of roughly 19 hyperthyroidism patients plus 17 patients who later progressed to ophthalmopathy. For training and testing, the 100 or so patients in the discovery cohort were randomly divided in a 7:3 ratio. The study also compared thyroid tissue and blood T-cell repertoires from 6 or 7 Graves' hyperthyroidism patients. After sampling, hyperthyroidism patients received methimazole starting at 30 mg daily, and ophthalmopathy patients received high-dose intravenous methylprednisolone. According to the paper, TCR Vbeta CDR3 sequencing was carried out on about 140 peripheral blood samples, which came from 40 to 45 ophthalmopathy, 80 or so hyperthyroidism and roughly 17 progressor patients.

The paper's findings and limits, for the study overall: In validation, progression to ophthalmopathy was predicted by the model with roughly 69% sensitivity and roughly 76% specificity, a median of around 5.9 months before onset. Blood samples also contained most of the expanded thyroid clonotypes (frequency above 0.001), which suggests that blood repertoires may reflect thyroid immune responses. Ophthalmopathy was separated from stable hyperthyroidism by a 13 V-J signature model, with approximately 89% sensitivity and just over 81% specificity obtained in cross-validation and 80%/75% obtained in testing. No statistical method was used to fix the sample size in advance, and group allocation was not hidden from the investigators.

Any patient with an uncontrolled infection, another autoimmune disease, pregnancy or lactation was excluded. Clinical symptoms, serum thyroxine and TRAb, thyroid ultrasound, and orbital computed tomography formed the basis for the diagnoses. Total RNA was extracted using Trizol reagent, and RNA quality was assessed on an Agilent 2100 Bioanalyzer. The material sequenced was peripheral blood or thyroid tissue (not recorded which). This clonotype originated in an adult man with Graves' disease, either hyperthyroidism or ophthalmopathy (not recorded which).

The CDR3 is CASSGGNPGELFF. The bases read TGTGCCAGCAGCGGGGGGAACCCCGGGGAGCTGTTTTTT. The chain joins TRBV2 to TRBJ2-2; the junction holds 7 bases that match TRBD2. The CDR3 sequence holds 13 residues, the cysteine and phenylalanine included. Of all the DNA, just the CDR3 is kept, 39 bases in frame from base 1. For CDR1 and CDR2, the germline V gene lists SNHLY and FYNNEI.